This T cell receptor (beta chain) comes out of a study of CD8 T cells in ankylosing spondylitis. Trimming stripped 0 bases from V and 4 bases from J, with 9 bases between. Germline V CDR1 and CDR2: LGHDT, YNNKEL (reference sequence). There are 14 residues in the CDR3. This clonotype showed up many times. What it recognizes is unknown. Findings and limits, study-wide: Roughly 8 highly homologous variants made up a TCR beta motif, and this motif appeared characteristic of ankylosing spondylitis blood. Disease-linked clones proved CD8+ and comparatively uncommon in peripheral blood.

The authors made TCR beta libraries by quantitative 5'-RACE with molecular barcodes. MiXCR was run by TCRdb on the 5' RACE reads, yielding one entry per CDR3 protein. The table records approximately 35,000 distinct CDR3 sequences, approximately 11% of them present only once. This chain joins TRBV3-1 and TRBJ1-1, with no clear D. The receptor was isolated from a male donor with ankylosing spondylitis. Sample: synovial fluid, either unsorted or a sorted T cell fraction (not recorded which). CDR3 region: CASSQDMGSTEAFF. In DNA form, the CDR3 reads TGTGCCAGCAGCCAAGATATGGGGAGCACTGAAGCTTTCTTT.